This TCR beta chain was sequenced for a study of long-term antiretroviral therapy in people with HIV. Study-wide findings and caveats: Transplant-donor-level diversity was not reached after ART, though diversity increased. Collection of the blood took place between 2004 and 2017. The ART regimens in use then may have been less effective than current ones.

From germline, CDR1 is MNHEY and CDR2 SMNVEV (reference sequence). This CDR3 has 12 amino acids. Trimming left V 5 bases short and J 5 bases short, with 9 bases between. Survey-level immunoSEQ v3.0 assays were run. This table comes from immunoSEQ multiplex PCR, and its TCRdb copy is limited to in-frame clones, with some not included. The sample carries about 40,000 clones, roughly 85% recorded once. Comment on this clone: Its specificity is unknown.

Sequencing was performed on unsorted PBMCs, taken 3.1 years after starting antiretroviral therapy. The chain combines TRBV27 with TRBJ2-5; no reliable D call. The TCR was taken from a woman in her forties or fifties with HIV. CDR3 sequence reads: CASSKGTETQYF. CDR3 nucleotides: TGTGCCAGCAGTAAAGGAACCGAGACCCAGTACTTC.